This T cell receptor beta chain was captured by sequencing in a study of blood T cell repertoires in COVID-19 (dated by TCRdb to the early 2020s). About the full investigation: The collaborator samples originated in the United States, Italy and Spain and spanned the acute and convalescent phases of COVID-19. The material from the prospective study consisted of cDNA or gDNA derived from T cells, B-cell-depleted T cells, or PBMCs. Deeply sampled blood TCRbeta repertoires from subjects exposed to, actively infected with, or recovered from COVID-19 were included in the dataset. The repertoires were made available in a free public database intended to serve as a resource for research on the immune response to SARS-CoV-2. Samples were obtained from the ongoing ImmuneRACE study (first 160 participants) and from 1,254 subjects provided by 6 global collaborators. Nearly every sample came with metadata listing a de-identified subject ID, COVID-19 status, age in years and sex. HLA class I and class II types, where available, came from metadata supplied by the sample provider rather than from assay-based typing.

This clone appeared a few times. Its antigen is still unknown. The record has no base qualities; no much larger clone is one base away. Collaborating institutions collected whole blood in K2EDTA tubes following their own protocols. For TCRbeta analysis, collaborators shipped samples as frozen whole blood, isolated PBMCs, or DNA extracted from either of those sample types. What the authors observed across the whole study: The quantity of clinical and demographic metadata differed by source and by participant and was supplied without curation.

The immunoSEQ Assay, a bias-controlled multiplex PCR, was used to amplify TCRbeta CDR3 regions from genomic DNA. As for the authors' bioinformatics: The number of nucleated cells in each sample was estimated by amplification of reference gene primers within the assay. Sequence reads were collapsed and filtered to measure the absolute abundance of every unique TCRbeta CDR3 rearrangement. For each sample, productive Simpson clonality was calculated by taking the square root of Simpson's diversity index across productive rearrangements. This immuneACCESS table, as held by TCRdb, lists in-frame sequences with V and J called but not all clones. Of the missing ones, under half trace to an unresolved V gene in checked studies; the others have no known cause. V and J calls plus clone size are reproduced from that table; the DNA served to infer D and trimming. The sample profile shows 260,000 or so clones; approximately 82% of them were found once. The biggest ten clones account for approximately 6% of the sample.

The sequence derives from a man of 80 years or more with acute or convalescent COVID-19. Source material: peripheral blood.

For the CDR3, the sequence is CASISQGANEQYF. In nucleotide form, the sequence is TGTGCCAGCATATCCCAGGGGGCTAACGAGCAGTACTTC. The chain is made from TRBV2 and TRBJ2-7, and 8 junction bases match TRBD1. From cysteine to phenylalanine, the CDR3 is 13 amino acids long. Of all the DNA, just the CDR3 is kept, 39 bases in frame from base 1. CDR1 and CDR2 are drawn from the germline V gene: SNHLY, FYNNEI. Trimming removed 7 bases from V and 5 bases from J; the gene matches leave 7 bases unexplained.